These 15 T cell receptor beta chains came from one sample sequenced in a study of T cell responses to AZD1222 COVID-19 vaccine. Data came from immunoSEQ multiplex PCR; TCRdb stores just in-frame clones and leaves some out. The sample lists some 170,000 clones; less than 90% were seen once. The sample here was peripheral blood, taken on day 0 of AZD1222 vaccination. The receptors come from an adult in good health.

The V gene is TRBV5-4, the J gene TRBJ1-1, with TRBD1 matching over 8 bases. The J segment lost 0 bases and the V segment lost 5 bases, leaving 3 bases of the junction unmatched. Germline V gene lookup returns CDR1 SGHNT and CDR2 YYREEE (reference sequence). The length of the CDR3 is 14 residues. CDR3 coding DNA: TGTGCCAGCAGGGGACAGGAGATGAACACTGAAGCTTTCTTT. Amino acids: CASRGQEMNTEAFF.

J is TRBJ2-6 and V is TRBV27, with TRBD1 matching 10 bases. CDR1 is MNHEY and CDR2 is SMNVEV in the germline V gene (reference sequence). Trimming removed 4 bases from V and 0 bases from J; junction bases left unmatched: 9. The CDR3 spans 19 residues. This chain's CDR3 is CASSSGQGEEGSGANVLTF. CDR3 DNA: TGTGCCAGCAGTTCTGGACAGGGGGAGGAGGGCTCTGGGGCCAACGTCCTGACTTTC.

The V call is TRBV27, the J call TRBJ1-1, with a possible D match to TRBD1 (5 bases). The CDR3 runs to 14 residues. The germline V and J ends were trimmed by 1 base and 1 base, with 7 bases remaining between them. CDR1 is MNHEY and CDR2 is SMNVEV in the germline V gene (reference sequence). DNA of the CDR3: TGTGCCAGCAGTTTATTAGGACAGAACACTGAAGCTTTCTTT. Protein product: CASSLLGQNTEAFF.

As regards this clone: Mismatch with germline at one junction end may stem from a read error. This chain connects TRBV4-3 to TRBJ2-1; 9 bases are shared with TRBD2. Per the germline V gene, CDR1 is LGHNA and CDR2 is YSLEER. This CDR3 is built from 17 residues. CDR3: CASSQDRAGGPSNEQFF. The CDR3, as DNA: TGCGCTAGCAGCCAAGATCGTGCGGGAGGGCCCAGCAATGAGCAGTTCTTC.

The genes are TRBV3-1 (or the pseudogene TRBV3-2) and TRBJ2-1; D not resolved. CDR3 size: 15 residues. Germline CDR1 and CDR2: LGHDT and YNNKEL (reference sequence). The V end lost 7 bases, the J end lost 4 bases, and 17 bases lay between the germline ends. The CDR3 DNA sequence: TGTGCCAGCACCTCGAGGTTGACTTTATACAATGAGCAGTTCTTC. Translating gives CASTSRLTLYNEQFF.

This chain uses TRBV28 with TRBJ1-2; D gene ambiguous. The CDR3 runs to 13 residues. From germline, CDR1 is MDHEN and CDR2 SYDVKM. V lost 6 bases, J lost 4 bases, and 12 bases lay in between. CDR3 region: CASRFPRGYGYTF. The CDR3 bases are TGTGCCAGCAGATTCCCGCGGGGCTATGGCTACACCTTC.

CDR3 sequence reads: CASSLPGANTGELFF. The CDR3 DNA sequence: TGTGCCAGCAGTTTACCGGGAGCGAACACCGGGGAGCTGTTTTTT. The genes are TRBV28 and TRBJ2-2; perhaps TRBD2 as D (6 bases). Trimming left V 2 bases short and J 0 bases short, with 7 bases between. The CDR3 spans 15 residues. CDR1 is MDHEN and CDR2 is SYDVKM in the germline V gene.

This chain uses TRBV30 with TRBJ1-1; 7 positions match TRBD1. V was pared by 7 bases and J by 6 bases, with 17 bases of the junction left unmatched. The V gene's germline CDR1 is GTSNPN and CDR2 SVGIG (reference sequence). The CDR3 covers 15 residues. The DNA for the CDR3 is TGTGCCTCGACACGCCGAACGACAGGGCAGGCTGAAGCTTTCTTT. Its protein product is CASTRRTTGQAEAFF.

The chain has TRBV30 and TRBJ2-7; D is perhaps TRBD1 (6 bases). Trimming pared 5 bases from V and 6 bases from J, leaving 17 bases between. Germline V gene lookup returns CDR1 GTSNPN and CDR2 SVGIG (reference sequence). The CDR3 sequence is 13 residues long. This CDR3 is CAWRITGSSEQYF. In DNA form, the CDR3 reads TGTGCCTGGCGAATTACAGGGTCTAGCGAGCAGTACTTC.

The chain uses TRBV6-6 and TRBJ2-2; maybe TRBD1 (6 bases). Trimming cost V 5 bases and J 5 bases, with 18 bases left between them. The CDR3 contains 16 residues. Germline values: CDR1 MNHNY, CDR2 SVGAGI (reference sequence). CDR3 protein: CASSKGTFLLTGELFF. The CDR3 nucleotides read TGTGCCAGCAGTAAGGGGACATTCCTTTTAACCGGGGAGCTGTTTTTT.

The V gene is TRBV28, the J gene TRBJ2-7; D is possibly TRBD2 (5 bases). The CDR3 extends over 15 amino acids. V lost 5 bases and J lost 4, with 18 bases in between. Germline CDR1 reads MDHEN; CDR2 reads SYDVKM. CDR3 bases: TGTGCCAGCAGTACAGAGGCGGGCAGGAGTTACGAGCAGTACTTC. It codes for CASSTEAGRSYEQYF.

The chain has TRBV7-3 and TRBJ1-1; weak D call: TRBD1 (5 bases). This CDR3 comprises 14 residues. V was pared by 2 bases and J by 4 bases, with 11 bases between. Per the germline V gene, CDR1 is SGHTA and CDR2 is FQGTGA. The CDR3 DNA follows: TGTGCCAGCAGCTTAGCAGGGTCGGTCACTGAAGCTTTCTTT. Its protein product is CASSLAGSVTEAFF.

The CDR3, as DNA: TGTGCCAGTAGCTTCCCCGGTCTAGCGGGGGGCGATGAGCAGTTCTTC. This codes for CASSFPGLAGGDEQFF. The genes are TRBV19 and TRBJ2-1, with 11 bases lining up with TRBD2. V shed 6 bases and J 8 bases; nucleotides not matched to a gene: 12. CDR3 length: 16 amino acids. CDR1 LNHDA and CDR2 SQIVND come from the germline V gene (reference sequence).

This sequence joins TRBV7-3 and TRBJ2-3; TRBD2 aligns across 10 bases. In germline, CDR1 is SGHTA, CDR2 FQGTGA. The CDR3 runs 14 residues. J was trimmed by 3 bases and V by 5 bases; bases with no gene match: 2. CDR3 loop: CASSTLAGTDTQYF. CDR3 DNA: TGTGCCAGCAGCACACTAGCGGGAACAGATACGCAGTATTTT.

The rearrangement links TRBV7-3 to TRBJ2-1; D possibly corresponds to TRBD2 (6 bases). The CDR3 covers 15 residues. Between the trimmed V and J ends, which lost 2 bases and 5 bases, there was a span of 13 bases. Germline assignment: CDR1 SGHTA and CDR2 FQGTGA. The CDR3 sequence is CASSLGLAKNNEQFF. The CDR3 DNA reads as TGTGCCAGCAGCTTAGGTCTAGCGAAGAACAATGAGCAGTTCTTC. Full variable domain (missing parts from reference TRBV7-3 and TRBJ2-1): GAGVSQTPSNKVTEKGKYVELRCDPISGHTALYWYRQSLGQGPEFLIYFQGTGAADDSGLPNDRFFAVRPEGSVSTLKIQRTERGDSAVYLCASSLGLAKNNEQFFGPGTRLTVL.